Listed below are T cell receptor beta chains from one sample, sequenced in a study of cytomegalovirus exposure and HLA in healthy donors. Produced via immunoSEQ multiplex PCR; TCRdb's table is partial and in-frame only. The record lists tens of thousands of clones, of which the ten most abundant hold roughly a sixth. Material: PBMCs. These receptors were taken from a male donor in good health and CMV-seronegative. Both conserved end residues are part of each CDR3. A D gene is named only where the DNA matches it firmly.

j_gene	v_gene	d_gene	CDR3nt	CDR3aa
TRBJ1-3	TRBV7-3	TRBD1	TGTGCCAGCAGCTTCCGGGACAGGTTCTCTGGAAACACCATATATTTT	CASSFRDRFSGNTIYF
TRBJ2-7	TRBV14	.	TGTGCCAGCAGCCCCTGGGGAGACTCCTACGAGCAGTACTTC	CASSPWGDSYEQYF
TRBJ1-1	TRBV10-3	.	TGTGCCATCAGTGAGCCGAAGGCAGGGACTGAAGCTTTCTTT	CAISEPKAGTEAFF
TRBJ1-4	TRBV6-1	TRBD1	TGTGCCAGCAGTGAAAGGGACAGGGGGCTCACTAATGAAAAACTGTTTTTT	CASSERDRGLTNEKLFF
TRBJ2-7	TRBV7-6	.	TGTGCCAGCAGCTTAGGCAGTTCCTCCTACGAGCAGTACTTC	CASSLGSSSYEQYF
TRBJ2-2	TRBV7-9	.	TGTGCCAGCAGCCCTCGGGCGGGCACCGGGGAGCTGTTTTTT	CASSPRAGTGELFF
TRBJ1-5	TRBV6-5	TRBD1	TGTGCCAGCAGGTCAAATATGGGACAGGTCGCCTATTTT	CASRSNMGQVAYF
TRBJ1-5	TRBV2	.	TGTGCCAGCAGTGAACCGGGGGGGCTTCAGCCCCAGCATTTT	CASSEPGGLQPQHF
TRBJ2-2	TRBV30	TRBD1	TGTGCCTGGAAGGGGGCCGGGACCGGGGAGCTGTTTTTT	CAWKGAGTGELFF
TRBJ1-2	TRBV9	TRBD1	TGTGCCAGCAGCGCCTCCCTCCCAGGGGGCGGGTATGGCTACACCTTC	CASSASLPGGGYGYTF
TRBJ1-2	TRBV9	TRBD1	TGTGCCAGCAGCGCAGGACAGGGGGCTAACTATGGCTACACCTTC	CASSAGQGANYGYTF
TRBJ2-5	TRBV18	TRBD1	TGTGCCAGCTCACCCGGGACAGGGGGCTTGGAGACCCAGTACTTC	CASSPGTGGLETQYF
TRBJ2-1	TRBV6-5	TRBD1	TGTGCCAGCAGTACAGGGGACCTTTACAATGAGCAGTTCTTC	CASSTGDLYNEQFF
TRBJ2-1	TRBV2	TRBD2	TGTGCCAGCAGTGACGCTAGCGGGGGTTATGAGCAGTTCTTC	CASSDASGGYEQFF
TRBJ2-7	TRBV18	.	TGTGCCAGCTCACCCCTTAGCTCCTACGAGCAGTACTTC	CASSPLSSYEQYF
TRBJ2-7	TRBV30	.	TGTGCCTGGAGTGCTCTCTTAGGGGCTAGTGAGCAGTACTTC	CAWSALLGASEQYF
TRBJ2-1	TRBV6-5	TRBD1	TGTGCCAGCAGTTTAGACAGGGGCGCCTACAATGAGCAGTTCTTC	CASSLDRGAYNEQFF